A selection of T cell receptor beta chains follows, all from one sample in a study of blood T cell repertoires in COVID-19. The protocol was immunoSEQ multiplex PCR, while the TCRdb copy is restricted to in-frame clones and leaves out a portion. The sample lists roughly 250,000 clones; 70% to 90% were seen once. Sequenced: PBMCs or T cells enriched from blood (not recorded which). All receptors derive from a woman aged 50 to 60 who had recovered from COVID-19. Each CDR3 is given without its conserved first and last residue. A clone size is listed for some rows: how often the clone was seen (once, few, many), or a class if it is expanded.

j_gene: TRBJ1-1
len: 12
v_gene: TRBV19
abundance: once
CDR3aa: ASSISAKNREAF

j_gene: TRBJ2-1
len: 12
v_gene: TRBV15
abundance: .
CDR3aa: ATAGPPSNNEQF

j_gene: TRBJ2-2
len: 12
v_gene: TRBV15
abundance: .
CDR3aa: ATSRDRLGGELF

j_gene: TRBJ2-3
len: 14
v_gene: TRBV30
abundance: .
CDR3aa: ACSSGRKRVTDTQY

j_gene: TRBJ2-7
len: 9
v_gene: TRBV27
abundance: .
CDR3aa: ASSRGYEQY

j_gene: TRBJ1-1
len: 13
v_gene: TRBV7-9
abundance: .
CDR3aa: ASSPWDSMNTEAF

j_gene: TRBJ1-2
len: 10
v_gene: TRBV19
abundance: once
CDR3aa: ASSIRGGGYT

j_gene: TRBJ2-3
len: 14
v_gene: TRBV4-1
abundance: .
CDR3aa: ASSQVRAGGTSTQY

j_gene: TRBJ1-4
len: 13
v_gene: TRBV15
abundance: few
CDR3aa: ATSRYREPNEKLF

j_gene: TRBJ2-2
len: 12
v_gene: TRBV2
abundance: .
CDR3aa: ASSERGGQGELF

j_gene: TRBJ2-7
len: 11
v_gene: TRBV27
abundance: .
CDR3aa: ASRLAPLHEQY

j_gene: TRBJ1-1
len: 11
v_gene: TRBV7-9
abundance: .
CDR3aa: ASSFEGGTEAF

j_gene: TRBJ1-3
len: 16
v_gene: TRBV7-8
abundance: .
CDR3aa: ASSLSVDTALSGNTIY

j_gene: TRBJ2-3
len: 12
v_gene: TRBV19
abundance: few
CDR3aa: ASSMSYPGDTQY

j_gene: TRBJ1-4
len: 13
v_gene: TRBV19
abundance: .
CDR3aa: ASGSGATANEKLF

j_gene: TRBJ1-1
len: 13
v_gene: TRBV19
abundance: .
CDR3aa: ASSPQTGGFTEAF

j_gene: TRBJ2-5
len: 14
v_gene: TRBV7-2
abundance: few
CDR3aa: ASSLPDYGQEETQY

j_gene: TRBJ2-7
len: 13
v_gene: TRBV7-2
abundance: .
CDR3aa: ASSPGLARRGEQY

j_gene: TRBJ1-1
len: 12
v_gene: TRBV3-1/TRBV3-2
abundance: .
CDR3aa: ASSPFPGNTEAF

j_gene: TRBJ1-4
len: 10
v_gene: TRBV29-1
abundance: once
CDR3aa: SVSGAQEKLF

j_gene: TRBJ1-3
len: 10
v_gene: TRBV2
abundance: few
CDR3aa: ASTSSGNTIY

j_gene: TRBJ2-1
len: 11
v_gene: TRBV27
abundance: .
CDR3aa: ASSLTSGRHQF

j_gene: TRBJ2-2
len: 13
v_gene: TRBV24-1
abundance: .
CDR3aa: ATSESQGITGELF